Listed below are T cell receptor beta chains from one sample, sequenced in a study of T cells in Graves' hyperthyroidism and ophthalmopathy. TCRdb processed the multiplex PCR reads anew with MiXCR; each CDR3 protein has one entry. The data contain 360,000 or so distinct CDR3 sequences, less than 20% of them singletons. The sequencing sample was made of blood. These TCRs come from a woman aged 40 to 50 with Graves' ophthalmopathy. Both conserved end residues are part of each CDR3. The D gene is left open where the match is weak. The size field is filled for only some rows; it gives once, few, many or a size class.

V gene	clone size	D gene	J gene	CDR3 protein	CDR3 DNA
TRBV18	few	TRBD1	TRBJ1-6	CASSPGQGNIRSPLHF	TGTGCCAGCTCACCCGGACAGGGTAATATACGATCACCCCTCCACTTT
TRBV28	.	TRBD2	TRBJ2-2	CASSTGTSGRGGELFF	TGTGCCAGCAGTACCGGGACTAGCGGGAGGGGAGGGGAGCTGTTTTTT
TRBV19	many	.	TRBJ2-2	CASSNQGGAGELFF	TGTGCCAGTAGTAACCAGGGTGGCGCCGGGGAGCTGTTTTTT
TRBV5-6	many	.	TRBJ1-5	CASSFSGSNQPQHF	TGTGCCAGCAGTTTCAGTGGTAGCAATCAGCCCCAGCATTTT
TRBV7-2	once	TRBD1	TRBJ1-2	CASSQDRGHNYGYTF	TGTGCCAGCAGCCAAGACAGGGGCCACAACTATGGCTACACCTTC
TRBV29-1	many	.	TRBJ2-5	CSVEVGQETQYF	TGCAGCGTTGAAGTGGGGCAAGAGACCCAGTACTTC
TRBV28	many	.	TRBJ1-5	CASSTNNQPQHF	TGTGCCAGCAGTACCAACAATCAGCCCCAGCATTTT
TRBV28	many	.	TRBJ1-1	CASSLDFVRFAPLNTEAFF	TGTGCCAGCAGTTTAGACTTTGTGCGGTTCGCCCCATTGAACACTGAAGCTTTCTTT
TRBV6-5	many	TRBD2	TRBJ2-7	CASSYVTSANEQYF	TGTGCCAGCAGTTACGTGACTAGCGCTAACGAGCAGTACTTC
TRBV20-1	.	TRBD2	TRBJ2-7	CSAGNSGSVNEQYF	TGCAGTGCTGGTAATAGCGGGAGCGTAAACGAGCAGTACTTC
TRBV28	many	.	TRBJ1-2	CASTPGLGVNYGYTF	TGTGCCAGCACCCCCGGTCTGGGAGTAAACTATGGCTACACCTTC
TRBV6-4	few	.	TRBJ1-3	CASTLGGPGLSGNTIYF	TGTGCCAGCACCCTGGGGGGGCCAGGCCTTTCTGGAAACACCATATATTTT
TRBV30	many	.	TRBJ2-7	CAWSLPPSTFSYEQYF	TGTGCCTGGAGTCTCCCCCCGTCAACGTTCTCCTACGAGCAGTACTTC
TRBV30	many	TRBD1	TRBJ2-7	CAWSEDRVRGDEQYF	TGTGCCTGGAGTGAGGACAGGGTTAGGGGTGACGAGCAGTACTTC
TRBV30	many	TRBD1	TRBJ1-5	CAWSDRGSNQPQHF	TGTGCCTGGAGTGACAGGGGTAGCAATCAGCCCCAGCATTTT
TRBV27	many	.	TRBJ1-1	CASSLFGAMNTEAFF	TGTGCCAGCAGTTTATTCGGGGCTATGAACACTGAAGCTTTCTTT
TRBV20-1	.	.	TRBJ1-2	CSARRGEVYGYTF	TGCAGTGCTAGACGAGGGGAGGTTTATGGCTACACCTTC
TRBV29-1	many	TRBD1	TRBJ1-2	CSVLQGRGPGYTF	TGCAGCGTTCTCCAAGGAAGGGGGCCTGGCTACACCTTC
TRBV20-1	many	.	TRBJ2-3	CSAINGNTQYF	TGCAGTGCTATTAACGGGAATACGCAGTATTTT
TRBV4-3	many	.	TRBJ1-1	CASSQDPFLDTEAFF	TGCGCCAGCAGCCAAGATCCCTTTTTGGACACTGAAGCTTTCTTT
TRBV3-2	many	.	TRBJ2-5	CASSQDPILGGAIETQYF	TGTGCCAGCAGCCAAGATCCCATCCTAGGGGGAGCTATAGAGACCCAGTACTTC
TRBV27	many	.	TRBJ1-6	CASSLSPNSPLHF	TGTGCCAGCAGTTTATCCCCCAATTCACCCCTCCACTTT
TRBV6-1	.	.	TRBJ1-1	CASSPTSGVGTEAFF	TGTGCCAGCAGTCCCACATCCGGGGTGGGCACTGAAGCTTTCTTT
TRBV24-1	.	TRBD1	TRBJ1-1	CATRPSGTGDTEAFF	TGTGCCACCAGGCCCTCCGGGACAGGGGACACTGAAGCTTTCTTT
TRBV12-3/TRBV12-4	many	TRBD1	TRBJ1-5	CASSHSGRGNQPQHF	TGTGCCAGCAGTCACTCGGGCAGGGGGAATCAGCCCCAGCATTTT
TRBV6-4	many	.	TRBJ2-2	CASSDSGGNTGELFF	TGTGCCAGCAGTGACTCGGGAGGGAACACCGGGGAGCTGTTTTTT
TRBV19	many	TRBD2	TRBJ2-1	CASTVSGRIYNEQFF	TGTGCCAGTACCGTCAGCGGGAGGATCTACAATGAGCAGTTCTTC
TRBV6-1	few	TRBD1	TRBJ2-7	CASSRRTGGGEQYF	TGTGCCAGCAGTAGAAGGACAGGGGGGGGTGAGCAGTACTTC
TRBV12-5	.	.	TRBJ2-2	CASGGRAGELFF	TGTGCCAGTGGTGGCAGGGCCGGGGAGCTGTTTTTT
TRBV5-1	.	.	TRBJ2-5	CASSLKVGQETQYF	TGCGCCAGCAGCTTGAAGGTAGGGCAAGAGACCCAGTACTTC
TRBV12-3/TRBV12-4	many	.	TRBJ2-7	CATKTDGGEQYF	TGTGCCACCAAAACGGACGGAGGAGAGCAGTACTTC
TRBV7-3	many	TRBD1	TRBJ2-5	CASSPGQGAPETQYF	TGTGCCAGCAGCCCCGGACAGGGGGCTCCAGAGACCCAGTACTTC
TRBV30	many	.	TRBJ2-7	CAGGEGYYEQYF	TGTGCCGGAGGAGAGGGGTACTACGAGCAGTACTTC
TRBV12-3/TRBV12-4	many	.	TRBJ1-5	CASIETGGINQPQHF	TGTGCCAGCATTGAGACGGGGGGGATCAATCAGCCCCAGCATTTT
TRBV6-5	many	.	TRBJ2-2	CASSYFTGTGGELFF	TGTGCCAGCAGTTACTTCACAGGGACTGGAGGGGAGCTGTTTTTT
TRBV7-9	many	.	TRBJ1-6	CASSLTERNSPLHF	TGTGCCAGCAGCCTGACAGAACGAAATTCACCCCTCCACTTT